The T cell receptor (beta chain) under discussion was sequenced for a study of CD8+CD57+ T cells in acquired aplastic anemia. Study-wide background: DNA from sorted CD4+ and CD8+ cells averaged around 3.2 ug. Mean read depth for CD4+ cells from healthy donors was about 9.9 million. Study-level points and caveats: Patient and control CD8+ Simpson's diversity was not significantly different. Found in both controls and patients were around 30 CD8+ CDR3 sequences.

With respect to this clonotype: Its antigen remains unknown. Germline is not matched at one junction end, which may reflect a read error.

Using genomic DNA as the template, TCR beta VDJ and CDR3 profiling was carried out. TCRdb itself ran the reads through MiXCR, one entry per CDR3 protein. The table records about 170,000 distinct CDR3 sequences, about 60% of them present only once. The length of the CDR3 is 18 residues. Germline CDR1 is SGHRS and CDR2 is YFSETQ. The sample taken for sequencing was sorted CD4+, CD8+, or CD8+CD57+ T cells (not recorded which) from PBMCs. The rearrangement links TRBV5-1 to TRBJ2-2; 13 bases fit TRBD2. The source is a human donor in good health. The CDR3 DNA sequence: TGTGCCAGCAGCCTTTGGACTAGCGGGAGCGCTGCCACCGGGGAGCTGTTTTTT. It is translated as CASSLWTSGSAATGELFF.